The next 13 T cell receptor beta chains were all read from a single sample in a study of CD8+ T cells in alopecia areata. Isolated RNA was reverse transcribed into cDNA used as the sequencing template. Method: immunoSEQ multiplex PCR; TCRdb's copy keeps in-frame clones and lacks some. The data contain over 50,000 clones, roughly half of them singletons. The sample consisted of CD8+ T cells sorted from blood, taken at week 0. These receptor sequences come from a human donor with alopecia areata.

The J gene is TRBJ2-2, the V gene TRBV29-1; D remains ambiguous. Per the germline V gene, CDR1 is SQVTM and CDR2 is ANQGSEA. The CDR3 runs 14 residues. Trimming pared 1 base from V and 1 base from J, leaving 7 bases between. CDR3 region: CSVEADLNTGELFF. The CDR3 DNA reads TGCAGCGTTGAAGCTGACTTGAACACCGGGGAGCTGTTTTTT.

This clone was observed many times. V gene TRBV28 combines with J gene TRBJ2-1; D perhaps matches TRBD2 (6 bases). The CDR3 sequence is 15 residues long. Germline values: CDR1 MDHEN, CDR2 SYDVKM. The germline V and J ends were trimmed by 5 bases and 0 bases, with 11 bases remaining between them. The CDR3 DNA reads as TGTGCCAGCAGTATAGCGGAGAGCTCCTACAATGAGCAGTTCTTC. It encodes CASSIAESSYNEQFF.

In this sample, this clone turned up many times. The chain has TRBV6-6 and TRBJ2-4; D call uncertain. The CDR3 has 13 residues. The germline V and J ends were trimmed by 4 bases and 7 bases, with 11 bases remaining between them. CDR1 is MNHNY and CDR2 is SVGAGI in the germline V gene (reference sequence). The CDR3 nucleotides are TGTGCCAGCAGTTCAAACACCGAGAACATTCAGTACTTC. The encoded protein is CASSSNTENIQYF.

This chain connects TRBV4-1 to TRBJ2-7; D call uncertain. The CDR3 loop spans 15 amino acids. Trimming took 1 base from V and 2 from J, leaving 12 bases between them. CDR1 is MGHRA, CDR2 YSYEKL, per germline. The CDR3 DNA reads as TGCGCCAGCAGCCAAGTTTTCGGACGTACCTACGAGCAGTACTTC. Its protein product is CASSQVFGRTYEQYF.

This clone was found a few times. The V call is TRBV7-9, the J call TRBJ2-5; possible D gene TRBD2, 6 bases. Germline CDR1 SEHNR, CDR2 FQNEAQ (reference sequence). Trimming removed 5 bases from V and 1 base from J, with 11 bases in between. The length of the CDR3 is 14 residues. CDR3 sequence reads: CASSQTGLQETQYF. CDR3 DNA sequence: TGTGCCAGCAGCCAAACGGGACTCCAAGAGACCCAGTACTTC.

This chain connects TRBV9 to TRBJ2-1; D is possibly TRBD2 (6 bases). The CDR3 is made up of 15 amino acids. Trimming cost V 0 bases and J 8 bases, with 15 bases left between them. CDR1 and CDR2 (germline): SGDLS, YYNGEE. The CDR3 region is CASSVGLARDYEQFF. CDR3 coding DNA: TGTGCCAGCAGCGTAGGGCTAGCGCGGGACTATGAGCAGTTCTTC.

In this sample, this clone turned up a few times. V usage is TRBV5-6 and J usage is TRBJ1-1, with D possibly TRBD1 on 6 matching bases. Trimming took off 0 bases at V and 5 bases at J, with 11 bases between the two ends. CDR1 and CDR2 from the germline V gene are SGHDT and YYEEEE. The CDR3 covers 14 residues. Written as DNA, the CDR3 is TGTGCCAGCAGCTTGGTACAGGGAGGAACTGAAGCTTTCTTT. It specifies CASSLVQGGTEAFF.

The V call is TRBV9, the J call TRBJ2-1; 10 nucleotides agree with TRBD2. Unmatched junction bases numbered 3, after V lost 3 bases and J lost 3 bases. The CDR3 spans 15 residues. Germline CDR1 SGDLS, CDR2 YYNGEE. CDR3 residues: CASSGSGRSYNEQFF. In DNA form, the CDR3 reads TGTGCCAGCAGCGGTAGCGGGAGGAGCTACAATGAGCAGTTCTTC.

The rearrangement links TRBV10-3 to TRBJ2-5; D may be TRBD2 (6 bases). Germline CDR1 and CDR2: ENHRY and SYGVKD. The CDR3 is made up of 17 amino acids. Trimming removed 2 bases at V and 1 base at J, with 17 bases between. CDR3 DNA: TGTGCCATCAGTGAGAAGGAGGGGAAGCCACTCCAAGAGACCCAGTACTTC. Encoded protein: CAISEKEGKPLQETQYF.

In DNA form, the CDR3 reads TGTGCCTGGAGACCCGGGACATCCTACGAGCAGTACTTC. Translating gives CAWRPGTSYEQYF. The genes are TRBV30 and TRBJ2-7; D may be TRBD1 (6 bases). There are 13 residues in the CDR3. Germline V CDR1 and CDR2: GTSNPN, SVGIG (reference sequence). The V and J ends lost 3 bases and 1 base respectively, with 10 bases between them.

Note on this clone: The sample has other DNA sequences that encode this CDR3 too. The chain couples TRBV9 to TRBJ2-2; D uncertain. CDR1 SGDLS and CDR2 YYNGEE come from the germline V gene. The CDR3 consists of 12 residues. With 0 bases removed from V and 6 bases from J, the gap between germline ends came to 3 bases. The CDR3 sequence is CASSVVPGELFF. In nucleotides, the CDR3 is TGTGCCAGCAGCGTAGTGCCCGGGGAGCTGTTTTTT.

This clone is deemed medium-sized. The J gene is TRBJ2-5, the V gene TRBV28; D ambiguous. The CDR3 loop spans 12 amino acids. V lost 2 bases, J lost 5 bases, and 6 bases lay in between. The germline CDR1 and CDR2 sequences are MDHEN and SYDVKM. Here the CDR3 DNA reads TGTGCCAGCAGTTTACGAGTGGAGACCCAGTACTTC. It codes for CASSLRVETQYF.

This chain joins TRBV15 and TRBJ2-5; TRBD2 is a possible D gene (6 bases). Germline V gene sequence: CDR1 LNHNV, CDR2 YYDKDF (reference sequence). This CDR3 has 15 residues. Trimming shortened V by 0 bases and J by 2 bases, and 10 bases separated the two germline ends. The CDR3 coding sequence is TGTGCCACCAGCAGAGATCTAGCGCAACAAGAGACCCAGTACTTC. It encodes CATSRDLAQQETQYF. The full variable domain, with the rest looked up from reference TRBV15 and TRBJ2-5, is DAMVIQNPRYQVTQFGKPVTLSCSQTLNHNVMYWYQQKSSQAPKLLFHYYDKDFNNEADTPDNFQSRRPNTSFCFLDIRSPGLGDTAMYLCATSRDLAQQETQYFGPGTRLLVL.